One TCR beta chain is described in this entry. This sample was included in a study of blood T cell repertoires in COVID-19. Turning to the study itself: T cells, B-cell-depleted T cells, or PBMCs provided the cDNA or gDNA that served as material.

The V and J ends lost 2 bases and 4 bases respectively, with 11 bases between them. The CDR3 consists of 14 residues. Germline CDR1 is SGHVS and CDR2 is FQNEAQ. Original data processing: Estimation of nucleated cell counts was performed using reference gene primer amplification. The data were produced by immunoSEQ multiplex PCR, yet TCRdb's version contains in-frame clones alone and is incomplete. For V, J and clone size, that table is used; D and trimming come from the DNA. The sample includes about 90,000 clones, around three quarters of them seen just once. Sequenced: peripheral blood. The TCR comes from a man aged 70-80 years with acute or convalescent COVID-19. The V call is TRBV7-8, the J call TRBJ2-5, with D maybe TRBD2 (5 bases). The CDR3: CASSLNSGIETQYF. DNA of the CDR3: TGTGCCAGCAGCTTAAATTCGGGGATAGAGACCCAGTACTTC.